This T cell receptor beta chain was identified in a study of T cells in Graves' hyperthyroidism and ophthalmopathy. Study-level background: Peripheral blood was acquired at first diagnosis, ahead of any therapy whatsoever.

RNA transcripts served as the template for amplifying TCR beta CDR3 regions. During a first-round RT-PCR of the TCR CDR3, the HTBI primer set was used. MiXCR was run by TCRdb on the multiplex PCR reads, yielding one entry per CDR3 protein. This table has fewer than 700,000 distinct CDR3 sequences, 15% to 20% appearing once. This clonotype has only a few counts. The antigen remains undetermined. From 9 to 10 ml of fresh peripheral blood, PBMCs were isolated. Findings and limits, study-wide: Researchers report that a 13 V-J model separated ophthalmopathy from stable hyperthyroidism.

Germline CDR1 SGHRS, CDR2 YFSETQ. This CDR3 comprises 13 residues. V shed 5 bases and J shed 7 bases, with 15 bases lying between them. The chain couples TRBV5-1 to TRBJ2-5, with D possibly being TRBD1 (6 bases). This TCR was recovered from a woman under 40 with Graves' hyperthyroidism. Sample: blood. The CDR3 here is CASRRTVEGTQYF. Written as DNA, the CDR3 is TGCGCCAGCAGAAGGACAGTTGAAGGGACCCAGTACTTC.